The present entry profiles one TCR beta chain with its context. Germline CDR1 is SQVTM and CDR2 is ANQGSEA. The V end lost 7 bases, the J end lost 0 bases, and 12 bases lay between the germline ends. This CDR3 has 13 residues. Per the study methods: Estimates of nucleated cell counts were drawn from the amplification of reference gene primers. The table came from immunoSEQ multiplex PCR; TCRdb's copy has only in-frame clones and leaves some out. That table is the source of V, J and clone size, and D and trimming were worked out from the DNA. Among about 88,000 clones, roughly 87% were seen once, and the ten largest hold more than 14%. This entry comes from a study of blood T cell repertoires in COVID-19.

The sequence came from a male donor with acute or convalescent COVID-19. The specimen sequenced was peripheral blood. The rearrangement joins TRBV29-1 to TRBJ1-2; D is unclear. CDR3 DNA sequence: TGCAGCGCTCCAGACATAACTAACTATGGCTACACCTTC. Residues: CSAPDITNYGYTF.